This T cell receptor beta chain emerged from a study of regulatory T cells in long-lasting Graves disease. Turning to the study itself: More than 5 years of antithyroid drugs with positive TSH receptor antibodies defined persistent Graves' disease. Study conclusions and caveats: Persistent Graves' patients showed a TCR diversity that was lower than that of newly diagnosed ones. Among the persistent patients, 2,500 to 3,500 public clonotypes were shared, more than the 850 to 1,000 shared among new patients. The sample size was small, and this may have reduced accuracy.

Time point: persistent/refractory GD, antithyroid drugs over 5 years with positive TRAb. RNA extracted from PBMCs served as the sequencing template. Libraries of TCR beta came from iRepertoire HTBI primers plus Arm-PCR of CDR3 regions. TCRdb re-derived calls from the multiplex PCR reads in MiXCR, one entry per CDR3 protein. Counted here are approximately 350,000 distinct CDR3 sequences, approximately 25% occurring once; the ten biggest clones make up roughly a quarter. This clonotype was seen at least ten times. Its antigen is currently unknown. The CDR3 has 13 residues. Germline CDR1 MDHEN, CDR2 SYDVKM. The ends were cut back, 5 bases at V and 4 bases at J, with 11 bases in the middle.

The sequenced sample was peripheral blood mononuclear cells (PBMCs), obtained when the disease was refractory, from a patient treated with antithyroid drugs. The chain couples TRBV28 to TRBJ1-2, with a weak D call TRBD1 (5 bases). The sequence derives from a woman aged 35 to 49 with Graves disease. CDR3 protein: CASSPGLSYGYTF. For the CDR3, the DNA is TGTGCCAGCAGTCCGGGACTCTCCTATGGCTACACCTTC.